The 20 T cell receptor beta chains given below trace back to one sample, sequenced in a study of blood T cell repertoires in COVID-19. Some clones are missing from TCRdb's copy, which holds only in-frame ones; the method was immunoSEQ multiplex PCR. The profile shows some 220,000 clones, 65% to 85% of them singletons. Input material: peripheral blood. These TCRs come from an older woman with acute or convalescent COVID-19.

This chain links TRBV5-4 with TRBJ1-6, with D possibly being TRBD1 (6 bases). Germline lookup yields CDR1 SGHNT and CDR2 YYREEE (reference sequence). The CDR3 is 15 residues long. The germline V and J ends were trimmed by 5 bases and 10 bases, with 19 bases remaining between them. CDR3 sequence reads: CASSLSGGLLSPLHF. In DNA form, the CDR3 reads TGTGCCAGCAGTCTTTCCGGGGGGCTCTTATCACCCCTCCACTTT.

The chain couples TRBV11-2 to TRBJ2-7; 7 bases line up with TRBD1. Germline V gene data show CDR1 as SGHAT and CDR2 as FQNNGV. Trimming took 6 bases from V and 0 from J; bases not matched to a gene: 5. The CDR3 consists of 14 residues. The CDR3 nucleotides are TGTGCCAGCAGATCCCGGGACAGCTCCTACGAGCAGTACTTC. It encodes CASRSRDSSYEQYF. Full variable domain (remainder filled in from reference TRBV11-2 and TRBJ2-7): EAGVAQSPRYKIIEKRQSVAFWCNPISGHATLYWYQQILGQGPKLLIQFQNNGVVDDSQLPKDRFSAERLKGVDSTLKIQPAKLEDSAVYLCASRSRDSSYEQYFGPGTRLTVT.

The V and J genes are TRBV9 and TRBJ1-2; D ambiguous. V was clipped by 0 bases and J by 6 bases, with 12 bases between them. CDR1 is SGDLS, CDR2 YYNGEE, per germline. The CDR3 covers 14 residues. In DNA, the CDR3 is TGTGCCAGCAGCGTAGGAACATCTTCAGATGGCTACACCTTC. Translating gives CASSVGTSSDGYTF.

This chain links TRBV28 with TRBJ1-5; 7 nucleotides align to TRBD1. CDR1 and CDR2 (germline): MDHEN, SYDVKM. With 5 bases clipped from V and 5 bases from J, the junction kept 6 bases outside the gene matches. This CDR3 region has 14 residues. The CDR3 here is CASSLTGTHQPQHF. CDR3 nucleotides: TGTGCCAGCAGTCTGACAGGGACCCATCAGCCCCAGCATTTT.

The sample holds one count of this clone. This chain connects TRBV28 to TRBJ2-2, with 8 positions matching TRBD1. CDR1 and CDR2 (germline): MDHEN, SYDVKM. The CDR3 has 14 amino acids. Trimming removed 2 bases from V and 6 bases from J; junction bases left unmatched: 2. CDR3 sequence: CASSLPGGPGELFF. CDR3 bases: TGTGCCAGCAGTTTACCAGGGGGCCCCGGGGAGCTGTTTTTT.

The chain carries TRBV12-3 or TRBV12-4 and TRBJ1-6, with D unclear. Trimming cost V 6 bases and J 5 bases, with 8 bases left between them. This CDR3 is built from 13 residues. The CDR3 here is CASSQANNSPLHF. CDR3 in DNA: TGTGCCAGCAGCCAAGCGAATAATTCACCCCTCCACTTT.

The chain couples TRBV2 to TRBJ2-3, with 10 bases identical to TRBD1. CDR3 length equals 16 residues. Trimming removed 3 bases from V and 2 bases from J; junction bases left unmatched: 5. Per the germline V gene, CDR1 is SNHLY and CDR2 is FYNNEI. The CDR3 region has the DNA TGTGCCAGCAGTGACCCGGGACAGGGGTCCACAGATACGCAGTATTTT. Amino acid sequence: CASSDPGQGSTDTQYF.

Only a few counts were recorded for this clone. The chain joins TRBV19 to TRBJ2-7; TRBD1 matches 8 bases. Trimming at V came to 10 bases and at J to 2 bases, leaving 10 bases not matched to a gene. This CDR3 is built from 14 residues. Germline values: CDR1 LNHDA, CDR2 SQIVND (reference sequence). CDR3 nucleotides: TGTGCCACCAAGGTAGGACAGGGTGCCTACGAGCAGTACTTC. Its translation: CATKVGQGAYEQYF.

The CDR3 sequence: CASSSDSSYNEQFF. The CDR3 nucleotides are TGTGCCAGCAGCTCCGATAGCTCCTACAATGAGCAGTTCTTC. This chain joins TRBV7-2 and TRBJ2-1, with D unclear. The CDR3 sequence is 14 residues long. CDR1 and CDR2 (germline): SGHTA, FQGNSA. V was cut by 4 bases and J by 0 bases, with 7 bases left in between.

CDR3 DNA: TGCGCCAGCAGCTTGGCCGGTCGAGGAAAGAACACCGGGGAGCTGTTTTTT. Translating gives CASSLAGRGKNTGELFF. The J gene is TRBJ2-2, the V gene TRBV5-1; D uncertain. V gave up 0 bases and J gave up 1 base, with 13 bases separating them. Germline V CDR1 and CDR2: SGHRS, YFSETQ. CDR3 length: 17 residues.

This rearrangement joins TRBV28 to TRBJ1-6, with TRBD1 matching over 7 bases. The germline V gene has CDR1 MDHEN and CDR2 SYDVKM. The V gene end was trimmed by 1 base and the J gene end by 2 bases; junction bases not matched to a gene: 8. The CDR3 length is 18 residues. CDR3 sequence (DNA): TGTGCCAGCAGTTTATTTCGCCCTGGACAGGCCTATAATTCACCCCTCCACTTT. Amino acid sequence: CASSLFRPGQAYNSPLHF.

In its sample, this clone was seen once. This chain links TRBV6-4 with TRBJ2-2; no definite D call. The CDR3 covers 14 residues. The V gene lost 5 bases and the J gene lost 1 base, with 8 bases spanning the gap. Germline loops: CDR1 MRHNA, CDR2 SNTAGT. The CDR3 coding sequence is TGTGCCAGCAGTAAAAATAGGAACACCGGGGAGCTGTTTTTT. Translation gives CASSKNRNTGELFF.

V and J are TRBV6-2 or TRBV6-3 and TRBJ1-5, with a tentative D call TRBD1 (6 bases). Germline loops: CDR1 MNHEY, CDR2 SVGEGT. Deletions cut 6 bases from V and 4 bases from J, with 22 bases between. This CDR3 comprises 17 residues. The CDR3 sequence: CASSQHQGTPLNQPQHF. CDR3 nucleotide sequence: TGTGCCAGCAGCCAGCATCAGGGGACACCCTTAAATCAGCCCCAGCATTTT.

The genes are TRBV27 and TRBJ2-7; 12 bases fit TRBD1. V shed 6 bases, J shed 4 bases, and the junction held 7 bases outside the gene matches. The CDR3 is 15 residues long. Germline CDR1 is MNHEY and CDR2 is SMNVEV (reference sequence). CDR3 nucleotides: TGTGCCAGCAGGCCAGGGGGACAGGGGGCTTACGAGCAGTACTTC. It specifies CASRPGGQGAYEQYF.

CDR3 sequence: CASRPTRDRVSNYGYTF. In DNA, the CDR3 is TGTGCCAGTAGACCAACCCGGGACAGGGTTTCTAACTATGGCTACACCTTC. This chain links TRBV19 with TRBJ1-2, with 9 positions matching TRBD1. V lost 6 bases and J lost 0; bases outside the gene matches: 11. Germline V lookup: CDR1 LNHDA, CDR2 SQIVND (reference sequence). This CDR3 is 17 amino acids long.

This clone was seen only once. The V and J genes are TRBV13 and TRBJ1-2; D perhaps matches TRBD1 (5 bases). V shed 4 bases and J shed 5 bases, with 14 bases lying between them. Germline CDR1 reads PRHDT; CDR2 reads FYEKMQ (reference sequence). The CDR3 is 14 residues long. The CDR3 region has the DNA TGTGCCAGCAGCTCCCGGTCAGGGAGGTATGGCTACACCTTC. Translating it yields CASSSRSGRYGYTF.

V and J are TRBV5-4 and TRBJ2-1, with D possibly being TRBD2 (7 bases). The germline V gene has CDR1 SGHNT and CDR2 YYREEE (reference sequence). This CDR3 contains 15 residues. V gave up 6 bases and J gave up 5 bases, with 18 bases separating them. CDR3 in amino acids: CASTRRGGNNNEQFF. Here the CDR3 DNA reads TGTGCCAGCACCCGGAGGGGGGGCAATAACAATGAGCAGTTCTTC.

The rearrangement links TRBV5-1 to TRBJ1-1; no firm D call. V was clipped by 6 bases and J by 5 bases, with 14 bases between them. In germline, CDR1 is SGHRS, CDR2 YFSETQ. The CDR3 extends over 13 amino acids. The CDR3 nucleotides read TGCGCCAGCAAGGAGGGTTCACGGACTGAAGCTTTCTTT. Translating it yields CASKEGSRTEAFF. The complete variable domain, with remaining parts taken from reference TRBV5-1 and TRBJ1-1, reads KAGVTQTPRYLIKTRGQQVTLSCSPISGHRSVSWYQQTPGQGLQFLFEYFSETQRNKGNFPGRFSGRQFSNSRSEMNVSTLELGDSALYLCASKEGSRTEAFFGQGTRLTVV.

The chain recombines TRBV2 with TRBJ1-2; D perhaps matches TRBD1 (6 bases). This CDR3 has 14 amino acids. Trimming removed 4 bases at V and 8 bases at J, with 17 bases between. CDR1 and CDR2 from the germline V gene are SNHLY and FYNNEI. The CDR3 here is CASSGGSAGVGYTF. CDR3 DNA: TGTGCCAGCAGTGGAGGGTCGGCAGGGGTAGGCTACACCTTC.

The chain joins TRBV19 to TRBJ1-2; tentative D call: TRBD1 (6 bases). Germline loops: CDR1 LNHDA, CDR2 SQIVND (reference sequence). The germline V and J ends were trimmed by 8 bases and 0 bases, with 16 bases remaining between them. This CDR3 has 15 residues. CDR3 sequence reads: CASGGDIGANYGYTF. In DNA form, the CDR3 reads TGTGCCAGTGGGGGGGACATCGGAGCTAACTATGGCTACACCTTC.